This T cell receptor (beta chain) is from a study of T cells in Graves' hyperthyroidism and ophthalmopathy. Study-level background: At the time of initial diagnosis and before any treatment, peripheral blood was collected.

The hyperthyroidism was newly diagnosed and had lasted under 2 months; the patients were aged 18 to 65. Study outcomes and limitations: Among thyroid clonotypes expanded above 0.001, most also appeared in blood. Ophthalmopathy was distinguished from stable hyperthyroidism by 13 V-J signatures.

Researchers took RNA transcripts and amplified the TCR beta CDR3 regions from them. Using the HTBI primer set, a first-round RT-PCR was run on the TCR CDR3. A single record per CDR3 protein comes from TCRdb applying MiXCR to the multiplex PCR reads. The sample has around 350,000 distinct CDR3 sequences; 15% to 20% are singletons. This clonotype has ten or more counts. The antigen remains unidentified. The CDR3 totals 13 residues. In germline, CDR1 is SGHDN, CDR2 FVKESK. Deletions cut 4 bases from V and 2 bases from J, with 8 bases between. The chain joins TRBV14 to TRBJ2-5, with D unresolved. The sequencing input was blood. The sequence was obtained from a woman between 18 and 30 years old with Graves' hyperthyroidism. The CDR3 sequence is CASSRGYQETQYF. The CDR3 nucleotides are TGTGCCAGCAGCCGTGGTTATCAAGAGACCCAGTACTTC.